This T cell receptor beta chain was captured by sequencing in a study of blood T cell repertoires in COVID-19 (dated by TCRdb to 2020 to 2022). For the study in its entirety: Samples from collaborators originated in the United States, Italy and Spain and spanned both the acute and convalescent phases of COVID-19. Samples were obtained from the ongoing ImmuneRACE study (first 160 participants) and from 950 to 1,500 subjects provided by 6 global collaborators. Where HLA class I and class II types were available, the types were taken from metadata supplied by the sample provider, not from assay-based typing. The repertoires were released in a freely available public database intended as a resource for research on the immune response to SARS-CoV-2. Deeply sampled blood TCRbeta repertoires from subjects exposed to, actively infected with, or recovered from COVID-19 were included in the dataset. Nearly every sample came with metadata listing a de-identified subject ID, COVID-19 status, age in years and sex. The material from the prospective study consisted of cDNA or gDNA derived from T cells, B-cell-depleted T cells, or PBMCs. What the authors observed across the whole study: The quantity of clinical and demographic metadata differed by source and by participant and was supplied without curation.

The CDR3 holds 16 amino acids from the cysteine to the phenylalanine. Here the CDR3 DNA is all that survives: 48 bases in frame from base 1. The germline V end is reduced by 6 bases and the J end by 4 bases; junction bases left unmatched: 16. CDR1 SQVTM and CDR2 ANQGSEA were looked up in the germline V gene. Participants in the prospective study were aged about 18 to 95 years, lived in some 24 United States geographic areas, and enrolled through a virtual design. In the prospective study, cohorts were assigned on the basis of participant-reported clinical history obtained from a screening survey and a study questionnaire. Exposed participants were defined as having been in contact with someone with a PCR-confirmed or clinician-diagnosed COVID-19 case within 2 weeks of study entry. In the prospective study, whole blood, serum and a nasopharyngeal or oropharyngeal swab were collected from each participant by mobile phlebotomists. Prospective study participants could optionally give additional blood draws and questionnaires over a roughly two-month period. Prospective study blood samples were shipped either frozen or at room temperature before DNA extraction.

A remark on this clone: Its antigen is still unknown. Base-call qualities are not available, and no considerably larger clone is one nucleotide away.

The immunoSEQ Assay, a bias-controlled multiplex PCR, was used to amplify TCRbeta CDR3 regions from genomic DNA. The study's own analysis went as follows. The number of nucleated cells in each sample was estimated from the amplification of reference gene primers within the assay. To quantify the absolute abundance of each unique TCRbeta CDR3 rearrangement, sequence reads were collapsed and filtered. For each sample, productive Simpson clonality was calculated as the square root of Simpson's diversity index across productive rearrangements. TCRdb took over this immuneACCESS table, retaining in-frame rearrangements with V and J assigned. Such tables are incomplete; in checked studies, under half of the missing clones stem from an unresolved V gene, and the remainder is unexplained. That table supplies the V and J calls and clone size; D and trimming were determined from the DNA. Across this sample there are about 140,000 clones, with under 90% seen only once. Roughly 1.7% of the sample rests with the top ten.

Recombination joined TRBV29-1 with TRBJ1-2; 8 bases in between match TRBD1. Sequencing was performed on PBMCs or T cells enriched from blood (not recorded which). This TCR was recovered from a woman under 30 who had been exposed to COVID-19. The DNA sequence is TGCAGCGTCATAGGGACAGGCCAGCTTTTAGGCTATGGCTACACCTTC. Translated, it reads CSVIGTGQLLGYGYTF.